The clone carrying this TCR beta chain was detected many times. Germline and junction disagree at one end, which may indicate a read error. These data come from a study of blood T cells in healthy people across ages. Germline CDR1 and CDR2: SGHTA and FQGNSA. The CDR3 has 15 residues. For the second PCR, which ran for roughly 7 to 11 cycles, a sample-barcoded 5' primer and a J-beta primer mix were used. TCRdb re-called the 5' RACE reads with MiXCR, one entry per CDR3 protein. The sample holds around 650,000 distinct CDR3 sequences, less than 40% seen once. What was sequenced was blood. This rearrangement joins TRBV7-2 to TRBJ2-1, with TRBD2 identical over 9 bases. The sequence was obtained from a woman older than 75 in good health. The CDR3 nucleotides read TGTGCCAGCAGCGTAGCGGGGGCCCAGTACAATGAGCAGTTCTTC. This gives the protein CASSVAGAQYNEQFF.